The 8 T cell receptor beta chains given below trace back to one sample, sequenced in a study of regulatory T cells in long-lasting Graves disease. In building TCR beta libraries, iRepertoire HTBI primers were used together with Arm-PCR of CDR3 regions. Via MiXCR, TCRdb re-called the multiplex PCR reads, giving one row per CDR3 protein. The table has some 430,000 distinct CDR3 sequences, around a fifth seen once. Regarding time point: persistent/refractory GD, antithyroid drugs over 5 years with positive TRAb. Following extraction of RNA from PBMCs, that RNA was used to make the TCR library. Source: peripheral blood mononuclear cells (PBMCs), taken when the disease was refractory, from a patient treated with antithyroid drugs. The receptors were sampled from a female donor with Graves disease.

The chain joins TRBV19 to TRBJ1-2; a possible D gene is TRBD1 (5 bases). Germline-derived CDR1 and CDR2 are LNHDA and SQIVND (reference sequence). This CDR3 comprises 14 residues. Deletions cut 8 bases from V and 6 bases from J, with 19 bases between. The CDR3 protein is CASSRAPDSNGYTF. CDR3 nucleotide sequence: TGTGCCAGTTCACGCGCGCCCGACAGTAATGGCTACACCTTC. Using reference TRBV19 and TRBJ1-2 for the parts outside the CDR3, the full variable domain is DGGITQSPKYLFRKEGQNVTLSCEQNLNHDAMYWYRQDPGQGLRLIYYSQIVNDFQKGDIAEGYSVSREKKESFPLTVTSAQKNPTAFYLCASSRAPDSNGYTFGSGTRLTVV.

The chain carries TRBV28 and TRBJ2-3; 8 nucleotides match TRBD1. Germline V gene sequence: CDR1 MDHEN, CDR2 SYDVKM. V was pared by 3 bases and J by 4 bases, with 6 bases of the junction left unmatched. This CDR3 is built from 15 residues. DNA for the CDR3: TGTGCCAGCAGTTTGTCCCAGGGGGCGGCAGATACGCAGTATTTT. Encoded protein: CASSLSQGAADTQYF. Full variable domain (outside the CDR3, taken from reference TRBV28 and TRBJ2-3): DVKVTQSSRYLVKRTGEKVFLECVQDMDHENMFWYRQDPGLGLRLIYFSYDVKMKEKGDIPEGYSVSREKKERFSLILESASTNQTSMYLCASSLSQGAADTQYFGPGTRLTVL.

J is TRBJ2-7 and V is TRBV5-4, with 14 bases lining up with TRBD2. V shed 4 bases and J 5 bases; nucleotides not matched to a gene: 8. This CDR3 has 16 residues. Per the germline V gene, CDR1 is SGHNT and CDR2 is YYREEE (reference sequence). CDR3 nucleotide sequence: TGTGCCAGCAGCGCGACTAGCGGGAGGGCCGGGAACGAGCAGTACTTC. Protein sequence: CASSATSGRAGNEQYF.

The chain recombines TRBV9 with TRBJ1-3; D gene uncertain. Germline V gene data show CDR1 as SGDLS and CDR2 as YYNGEE. Trimming removed 0 bases at V and 4 bases at J, with 11 bases between. The CDR3 length is 15 residues. This CDR3 is CASSVGSSQGNTIYF. The CDR3 nucleotides are TGTGCCAGCAGCGTAGGTTCCTCTCAGGGAAACACCATATATTTT.

The gene calls are TRBV5-1 and TRBJ2-7, with 7 bases identical to TRBD1. The CDR3 runs 14 residues. CDR1 SGHRS and CDR2 YFSETQ come from the germline V gene. V shed 1 base and J 6 bases; nucleotides not matched to a gene: 7. DNA of the CDR3: TGCGCCAGCAGCTTGTTAACGAACAGGGGCGAGCAGTACTTC. As protein: CASSLLTNRGEQYF.

This clonotype was found many times. The chain combines TRBV7-8 with TRBJ2-7; 10 bases agree with TRBD2. V dropped 3 bases and J dropped 6; count of bases not matched to a gene: 17. Germline assignment: CDR1 SGHVS and CDR2 FQNEAQ. This CDR3 is 18 amino acids long. CDR3 DNA: TGTGCCAGCAGCTTGACCTTCGGGGGTAGCGGGAGGTTGGGCGAGCAGTACTTC. This encodes CASSLTFGGSGRLGEQYF.

This clonotype was picked up a small number of times. The chain couples TRBV27 to TRBJ1-6; no clear D. Germline V gene data show CDR1 as MNHEY and CDR2 as SMNVEV (reference sequence). The germline V and J ends were trimmed by 4 bases and 5 bases, with 15 bases remaining between them. CDR3 length: 16 amino acids. CDR3 nucleotide sequence: TGTGCCAGCAGTTCCCCTACCGCCAGGCATAATTCACCCCTCCACTTT. It is translated as CASSSPTARHNSPLHF.

Ten or more counts support this clonotype. The V and J genes are TRBV2 and TRBJ2-4, with no clear D. V was trimmed by 5 bases and J by 8 bases, leaving 7 bases between them. The CDR3 covers 11 residues. In germline, CDR1 is SNHLY, CDR2 FYNNEI. Here the CDR3 reads CASSNHYIQYF. The CDR3 DNA sequence: TGTGCCAGCAGTAACCATTACATTCAGTACTTC.